This TCR beta chain came from a study of blood T cell repertoires in COVID-19. About the study: Researchers got acute and convalescent COVID-19 samples from the United States, Italy and Spain. T cells, B-cell-depleted T cells, or PBMCs supplied cDNA or gDNA.

CDR1 MDHEN and CDR2 SYDVKM come from the germline V gene. This CDR3 comprises 16 residues. V was pared by 5 bases and J by 2 bases, with 19 bases between. In the source study's methods: Amplified reference gene primers provided the basis for estimating nucleated cell counts. Data came from immunoSEQ multiplex PCR; TCRdb stores just in-frame clones and leaves some out. V and J calls and clone size are given by that table; D and trimming were obtained from the DNA. The sample includes roughly 310,000 clones, approximately 88% seen only once; the top ten take around 4%. This TCR was sampled from a woman aged 45 to 65 with active or convalescent COVID-19. The chain carries TRBV28 and TRBJ2-7; D might be TRBD1 (5 bases). The sample was peripheral blood. Here the CDR3 DNA reads TGTGCCAGCAGTCCCGGTGTATGGGGCACCACCTACGAGCAGTACTTC. Its protein is CASSPGVWGTTYEQYF.